This T cell receptor beta chain was retrieved from a study of CD8 T cells in Susac syndrome. Overall study findings and caveats: That the number of individuals in its TCR sequencing and HLA analysis was relatively small was acknowledged by the study.

Random hexamers were used to reverse transcribe roughly 0.5 to 1 ug of RNA. immunoSEQ multiplex PCR amplified TCR beta CDR3 across 54 Vbeta, 13 Jbeta. One entry per CDR3 protein results from TCRdb running MiXCR on the immunoSEQ multiplex PCR reads. The table has around 130,000 distinct CDR3 sequences, 91% seen once. Sequencing of TCR beta, carried out with a high-throughput approach, was applied to CD8+ and CD4+ T cells from the blood. Negative magnetic isolation gave CD8+ and CD4+ cells; FACS enriched CD8+ TEMRA. V was clipped by 8 bases and J by 0 bases, with 20 bases between them. CDR3 length: 17 amino acids. Of note for this clonotype: The antigen is undetermined.

The sequence was obtained from a human donor with multiple sclerosis. This chain links TRBV12-3 or TRBV12-4 with TRBJ1-5; D might be TRBD1 (6 bases). What was sequenced was CD8+ T cells from PBMCs. CDR3 in amino acids: CASGLTGPVYSNQPQHF. The CDR3 DNA is TGTGCCAGCGGTCTCACAGGGCCAGTTTATAGCAATCAGCCCCAGCATTTT.